What follows is one T cell receptor (beta chain) and its context. This clone was recorded a few times. The antigen it recognizes is unknown. Base-call qualities are not available, and no considerably larger clone is one nucleotide away. Other nucleotide sequences in the sample specify the same CDR3. This sample was included in a study of beta chain features in type 1 diabetes listed by TCRdb under 2018. Regarding the research as a whole: No differences in mean age, gender distribution, total cell number or subset yield were found between patients and healthy donors. Naive and central memory subsets were obtained from all 28 donors, but regulatory and stem cell-like memory subsets were isolated from only 8 patients and 8 healthy donors. The study compared the TCRB repertoires of sorted circulating CD4+ T cell subsets in recently diagnosed type 1 diabetes patients with those in matched healthy donors. Across all samples, 107,917,701 sorted cells were examined, and cell number per subset correlated strongly with RNA yield. The research as a whole found: Naive, central memory and regulatory TCRB repertoires appeared to be more similar among patients than among healthy donors. PCR might favor shorter templates, but patient and control samples were amplified and corrected together, so any skew would affect both groups equally. Only small numbers of individuals were included in the HLA sub-analyses, which left unresolved whether HLA type had any influence on TCRB rearrangement. Because cDNA was sequenced instead of genomic DNA, highly expressing activated cells could be over-represented, though the groups showed no difference in activation or CD3 levels. A moderate but significant shortening of TCRB CDR3 length was observed in type 1 diabetes patients in all four CD4+ subsets. Fewer insertions and more nucleotide deletions at VDJ recombination sites were observed in patients with type 1 diabetes, implying thymic rearrangement abnormalities.

From each donor, a single peripheral blood sample of 95 to 150 mL on average was drawn into heparinised tubes. Naive, central memory, regulatory and stem cell-like memory CD4+ T cells were sorted on a BD FACSAria II using a panel including CD45RO, CCR7, CD25, CD127, CD95 and CD27. A purity above 98% was achieved for all sorted populations. PBMCs were separated immediately by Lymphoprep density gradient centrifugation and were stained directly, without being cultured. So that batch effects would be minimized, each experiment stained and sorted samples in pairs, pairing one healthy donor with one patient. Via the germline V gene, CDR1 is SGHDN and CDR2 FVKESK. The CDR3 has 15 amino acids, counting the end cysteine and phenylalanine. Solely the CDR3 DNA is kept, with 45 bases framed from the first base. The germline V end is reduced by 3 bases and the J end by 4 bases; junction bases left unmatched: 7.

The High Capacity cDNA Reverse Transcription Kit was used to reverse transcribe all of the isolated RNA, meaning that expressed TCRB transcripts were what got sequenced. Deep immunoSEQ sequencing was applied to naive, central memory and regulatory T cell samples, giving an average of around 3.8 million total reads per sample. Sorted cells were lysed in RLT buffer, and RNA was extracted using DNase-treated RNeasy Micro or Mini kits according to cell number. To prevent cross-contamination, every cell subset was processed on its own, while patient and healthy donor samples were processed together. The immunoSEQ multiplex PCR was used to amplify TCRB sequences from cDNA, generating 87-bp fragments that spanned the CDR3 region. The amplicons were sequenced using the Illumina HiSeq platform. Per the source publication's procedure: Synthetic template baselines were used to correct PCR bias computationally, reads within Hamming distance 2 were collapsed together, and singletons that could not be merged were discarded. Reads were aligned against IMGT to assign V, D and J genes, CDR3 length and insertions or deletions at six rearrangement sites. Within each subset, clonotype counts were normalized to sorted cell number, and only after that were true diversity and Gini coefficients computed with the tcR R package. The overlap coefficient, calculated on TCRB nucleotide sequences, was used to quantify repertoire sharing. The table comes from immuneACCESS by way of TCRdb, which keeps in-frame sequences with V and J called. Part of the clones is missing from these tables; in studies checked, under half for an unresolved V gene and the rest for unknown reasons. V, J and clone size reflect that table, while D and trimming were determined from the DNA. For this sample there are over 150,000 clones; approximately 8% appear just once. About 0.9% of the sample comes from the top ten.

What was sequenced was central memory CD4+ T cells from blood. The chain uses TRBV14 and TRBJ1-2, with TRBD1 identical over 8 junction bases. This TCR was recovered from a woman aged 40-49 years with type 1 diabetes. The nucleotide sequence is given as TGTGCCAGCAGCCAGGGCGGACAGGGCCTCTATGGCTACACCTTC. It translates to CASSQGGQGLYGYTF.